This T cell receptor beta chain emerged from a study of long-term antiretroviral therapy in people with HIV. Background on the study: Specimens dating back about a decade before the 2015 immediate-ART recommendation are the oldest included.

CDR1 and CDR2 from the germline V gene are LNHNV and YYDKDF (reference sequence). Deletions cut 0 bases from V and 3 bases from J, with 9 bases between. The CDR3 totals 14 residues. They ran version v3.0 of the immunoSEQ assay at survey level. The method was immunoSEQ multiplex PCR; TCRdb's version includes in-frame clones alone and lacks a portion of them. The table has around 16,000 clones, over 75% seen once. Specimens carried roughly 0.9-10 million cryopreserved PBMC before DNA extraction. The sample here was unsorted PBMCs, taken 0.7 years before starting antiretroviral therapy. The clonotype was recovered from a man aged 45 to 65 with HIV. The genes are TRBV15 and TRBJ2-7, with D hard to call. CDR3 protein: CATSRDQRHYEQYF. Written as DNA, the CDR3 is TGTGCCACCAGCAGAGATCAGAGACACTACGAGCAGTACTTC.